Listed here are 4 T cell receptor beta chains from one sample, sequenced in a study of T cells after yellow fever vaccination. In TCRdb, the 5' RACE reads were re-called with MiXCR into one record per CDR3 protein. This repertoire shows a few hundred thousand distinct CDR3 sequences, about 8.3% found once; its top ten account for approximately 16%. Sequenced here: PBMCs, sampled roughly seven weeks after the first yellow fever vaccination. The receptors were gathered from a man younger than 30 who received the YFV17D yellow fever vaccine.

The chain joins TRBV4-1 to TRBJ1-1; no definite D call. The V and J ends lost 9 bases and 0 bases respectively, with 17 bases between them. The germline gives CDR1 MGHRA, CDR2 YSYEKL. This CDR3 is 15 amino acids long. The CDR3 DNA reads as TGCGCCAGTAGCGGGATGGGTGGGGTGAACACTGAAGCTTTCTTT. Protein sequence: CASSGMGGVNTEAFF.

In DNA form, the CDR3 reads TGTGCCAGCAGCATGGGACTGAGTAGCACCAATGAAAAACTGTTTTTT. It specifies CASSMGLSSTNEKLFF. The chain joins TRBV5-6 to TRBJ1-4; perhaps TRBD1 as D (5 bases). Germline-derived CDR1 and CDR2 are SGHDT and YYEEEE. There are 16 residues in the CDR3. Trimming removed 4 bases at V and 5 bases at J, with 18 bases between.

Regarding this clonotype: A read error may account for a junction end that differs from germline. The chain recombines TRBV28 with TRBJ2-3, with 10 positions matching TRBD2. Germline CDR1 and CDR2: MDHEN and SYDVKM. CDR3 size: 18 residues. The DNA for the CDR3 is TGTGCCAGCAGTTTATTAAGACAGAGCGGGGGGGCCGCGGATACGCGGTATTTT. It is translated as CASSLLRQSGGAADTRYF.

Only a few counts were recorded for this clonotype. The V call is TRBV7-3, the J call TRBJ2-2; 13 nucleotides agree with TRBD2. The CDR3 has 16 amino acids. The V gene's germline CDR1 is SGHTA and CDR2 FQGTGA. V shed 5 bases, J shed 6 bases, and the junction held 6 bases outside the gene matches. The CDR3 spells CASSPRLAGGAGELFF. The CDR3 DNA is TGTGCCAGCAGCCCCCGACTAGCGGGGGGCGCCGGGGAGCTGTTTTTT. Complete variable domain (other parts from reference TRBV7-3 and TRBJ2-2): GAGVSQTPSNKVTEKGKYVELRCDPISGHTALYWYRQSLGQGPEFLIYFQGTGAADDSGLPNDRFFAVRPEGSVSTLKIQRTERGDSAVYLCASSPRLAGGAGELFFGEGSRLTVL.